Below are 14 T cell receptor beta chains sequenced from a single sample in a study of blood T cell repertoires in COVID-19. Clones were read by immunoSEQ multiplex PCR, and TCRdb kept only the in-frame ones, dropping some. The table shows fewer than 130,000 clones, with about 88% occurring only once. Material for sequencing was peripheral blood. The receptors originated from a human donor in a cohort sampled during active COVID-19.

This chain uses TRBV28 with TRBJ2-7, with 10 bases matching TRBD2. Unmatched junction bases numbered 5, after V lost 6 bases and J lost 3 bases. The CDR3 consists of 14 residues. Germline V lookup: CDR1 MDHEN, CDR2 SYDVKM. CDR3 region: CASSRSGGDYEQYF. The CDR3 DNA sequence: TGTGCCAGCAGCCGCAGCGGGGGGGACTACGAGCAGTACTTC.

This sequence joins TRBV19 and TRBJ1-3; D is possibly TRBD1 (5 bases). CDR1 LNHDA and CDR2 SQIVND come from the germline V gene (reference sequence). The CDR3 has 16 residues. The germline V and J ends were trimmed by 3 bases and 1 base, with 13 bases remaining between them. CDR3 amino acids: CASSIAFPGSGNTIYF. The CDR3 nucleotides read TGTGCCAGTAGTATCGCATTCCCAGGGTCTGGAAACACCATATATTTT.

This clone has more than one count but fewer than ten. CDR3 DNA sequence: TGTGCCAGCAGCCCCCTCTACGAGCAGTACTTC. Protein sequence: CASSPLYEQYF. The chain carries TRBV11-2 and TRBJ2-7, with D uncertain. Germline CDR1 is SGHAT and CDR2 is FQNNGV. CDR3 length: 11 residues. Deletions cut 5 bases from V and 3 bases from J, with 5 bases between.

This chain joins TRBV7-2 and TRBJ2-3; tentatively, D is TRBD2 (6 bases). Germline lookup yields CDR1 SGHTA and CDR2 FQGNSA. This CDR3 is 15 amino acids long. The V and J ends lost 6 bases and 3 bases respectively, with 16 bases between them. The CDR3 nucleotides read TGTGCCAGCAGGCTCCCGGGAGACTCGACAGATACGCAGTATTTT. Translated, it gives CASRLPGDSTDTQYF.

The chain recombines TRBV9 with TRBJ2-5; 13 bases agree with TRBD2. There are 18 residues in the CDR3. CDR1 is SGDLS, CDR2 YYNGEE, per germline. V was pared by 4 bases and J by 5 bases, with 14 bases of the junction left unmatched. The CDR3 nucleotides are TGTGCCAGCAGCCCCTTAGGGGGACTAGCGGGATCAGGGGAGACCCAGTACTTC. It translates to CASSPLGGLAGSGETQYF.

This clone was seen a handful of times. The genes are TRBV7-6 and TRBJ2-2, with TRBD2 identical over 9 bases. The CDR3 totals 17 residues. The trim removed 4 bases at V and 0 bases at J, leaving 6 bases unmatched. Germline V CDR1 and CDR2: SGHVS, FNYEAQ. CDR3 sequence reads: CASSSIPSGANTGELFF. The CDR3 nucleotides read TGTGCCAGCAGCTCAATTCCTAGCGGGGCGAACACCGGGGAGCTGTTTTTT.

DNA of the CDR3: TGTGCCAGCAGCCTCGACGGGGAGCAGTACTTC. It translates to CASSLDGEQYF. The J gene is TRBJ2-7, the V gene TRBV9; no firm D call. Trimming cost V 4 bases and J 7 bases, with 9 bases left between them. CDR3 length: 11 amino acids. CDR1 SGDLS and CDR2 YYNGEE come from the germline V gene.

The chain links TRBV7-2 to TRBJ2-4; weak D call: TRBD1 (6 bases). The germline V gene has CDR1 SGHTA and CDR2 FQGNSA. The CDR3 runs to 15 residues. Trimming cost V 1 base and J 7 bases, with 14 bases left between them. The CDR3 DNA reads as TGTGCCAGCAGCTTAGAGGCAGGGGAATGGAACATTCAGTACTTC. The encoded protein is CASSLEAGEWNIQYF.

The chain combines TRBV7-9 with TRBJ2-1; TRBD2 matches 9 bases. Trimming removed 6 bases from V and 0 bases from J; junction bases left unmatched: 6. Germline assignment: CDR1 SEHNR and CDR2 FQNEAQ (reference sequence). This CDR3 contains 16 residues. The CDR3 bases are TGTGCCAGCAGAGAAAGCGGGGGGAGCTCCTACAATGAGCAGTTCTTC. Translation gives CASRESGGSSYNEQFF.

The chain's CDR3 is CATNNEGQAYGYTF. Written as DNA, the CDR3 is TGTGCCACGAACAACGAGGGACAGGCCTATGGCTACACCTTC. The chain employs TRBV10-3 and TRBJ1-2; 8 positions agree with TRBD1. Per germline, CDR1 ENHRY and CDR2 SYGVKD. Germline trimming cut 10 bases from V and 4 bases from J; bases unmatched to any gene: 11. The CDR3 loop spans 14 amino acids.

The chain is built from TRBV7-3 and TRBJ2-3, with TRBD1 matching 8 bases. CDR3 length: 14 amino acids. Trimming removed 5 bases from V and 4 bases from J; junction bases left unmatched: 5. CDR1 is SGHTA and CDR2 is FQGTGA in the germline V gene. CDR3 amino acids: CASSKDRGSDTQYF. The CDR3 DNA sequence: TGTGCCAGCAGCAAAGACAGGGGATCAGATACGCAGTATTTT.

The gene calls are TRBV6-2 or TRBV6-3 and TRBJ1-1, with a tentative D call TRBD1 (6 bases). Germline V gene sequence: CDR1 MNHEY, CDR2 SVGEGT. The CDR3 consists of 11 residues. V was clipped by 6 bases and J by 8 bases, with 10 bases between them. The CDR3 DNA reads TGTGCCAGCAGCAGAGGACAGGAAGCTTTCTTT. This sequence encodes CASSRGQEAFF.

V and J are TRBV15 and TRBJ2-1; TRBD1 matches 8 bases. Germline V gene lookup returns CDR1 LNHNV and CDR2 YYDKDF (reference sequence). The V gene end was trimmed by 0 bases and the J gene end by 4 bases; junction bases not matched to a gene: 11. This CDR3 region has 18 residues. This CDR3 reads CATSRDSFSRQGYNEQFF. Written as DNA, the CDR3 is TGTGCCACCAGCAGAGATTCGTTTTCGAGACAGGGGTACAATGAGCAGTTCTTC. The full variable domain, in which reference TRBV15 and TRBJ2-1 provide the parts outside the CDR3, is DAMVIQNPRYQVTQFGKPVTLSCSQTLNHNVMYWYQQKSSQAPKLLFHYYDKDFNNEADTPDNFQSRRPNTSFCFLDIRSPGLGDTAMYLCATSRDSFSRQGYNEQFFGPGTRLTVL.

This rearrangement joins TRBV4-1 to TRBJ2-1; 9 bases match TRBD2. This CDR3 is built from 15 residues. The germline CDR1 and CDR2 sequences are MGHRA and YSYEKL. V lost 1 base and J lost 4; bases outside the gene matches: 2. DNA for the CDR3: TGCGCCAGCAGCCAAGGGACTAGCGATTACAATGAGCAGTTCTTC. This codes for CASSQGTSDYNEQFF.